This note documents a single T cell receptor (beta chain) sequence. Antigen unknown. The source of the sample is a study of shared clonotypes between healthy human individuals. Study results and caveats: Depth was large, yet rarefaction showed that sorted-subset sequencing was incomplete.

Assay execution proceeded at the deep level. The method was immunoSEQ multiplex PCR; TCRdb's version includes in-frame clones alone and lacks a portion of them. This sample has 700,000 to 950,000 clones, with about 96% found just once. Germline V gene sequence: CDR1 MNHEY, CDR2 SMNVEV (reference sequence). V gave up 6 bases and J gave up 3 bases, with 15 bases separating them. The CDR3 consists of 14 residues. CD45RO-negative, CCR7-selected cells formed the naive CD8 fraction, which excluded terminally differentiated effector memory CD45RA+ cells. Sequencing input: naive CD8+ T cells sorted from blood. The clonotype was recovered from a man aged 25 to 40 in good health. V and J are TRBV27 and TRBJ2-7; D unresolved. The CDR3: CASRPAATLYEQYF. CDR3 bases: TGTGCCAGCAGGCCAGCAGCTACGCTCTACGAGCAGTACTTC.